In its sample, the clone carrying this T cell receptor beta chain was seen once. Its target is unknown. Repertoires were generated with immunoSEQ multiplex PCR, while TCRdb's copy carries only in-frame clones and drops some. The sample includes 70,000 or so clones, 71% of them seen just once. The entry originates in a study of PD-1 blockade in classical Hodgkin lymphoma. General observations from the study: Patients who began taking nivolumab under 1 year after ASCT were left out. Newly diagnosed and completely responding patients shared comparable baseline diversity. At C4D1, TCR diversity had climbed significantly for CD4+ cells, though not for CD8+ cells.

All trial patients relapsed after autologous stem cell transplantation. Each best response was a complete response, a partial response or progressive disease. This sequence originates from a human donor with classical Hodgkin lymphoma. The sequencing here drew on peripheral blood mononuclear cells (PBMCs), taken before the second cycle of nivolumab.

The CDR3 loop is CASSDSGGSIYGYTF. CDR3 in DNA: TGTGCCAGCAGTGACTCAGGGGGCAGTATCTATGGCTACACCTTC. The chain uses TRBV6-4 and TRBJ1-2; 7 bases fit TRBD1. Germline lookup yields CDR1 MRHNA and CDR2 SNTAGT. This CDR3 region has 15 residues. With 0 bases clipped from V and 4 bases from J, the junction kept 5 bases outside the gene matches.